The 4 T cell receptor beta chains presented below share a single source sample, sequenced in a study of cytomegalovirus exposure and HLA in healthy donors. PCR employed 60 Vbeta and 13 Jbeta primers. Profiling relied on immunoSEQ multiplex PCR, and the TCRdb table lists in-frame clones only, not all of them. The profile shows 150,000 to 200,000 clones, 85% to 90% of them singletons. The specimen sequenced was PBMCs. These receptors all stem from a woman younger than 30 in good health and CMV-seronegative.

This clone was seen just once. This CDR3 reads CASSYRGVKDTQYF. CDR3 sequence (DNA): TGTGCCAGCAGTTACCGCGGGGTTAAAGATACGCAGTATTTT. The chain couples TRBV6-5 to TRBJ2-3; D is possibly TRBD2 (6 bases). Trimming removed 2 bases from V and 5 bases from J, with 11 bases in between. Germline CDR1 MNHEY, CDR2 SVGAGI. This CDR3 region has 14 residues.

Comments on this clone: Other DNA sequences within the sample encode an identical CDR3. The V gene is TRBV4-2, the J gene TRBJ2-7; D ambiguous. In germline, CDR1 is LGHNA, CDR2 YNFKEQ. This CDR3 has 15 residues. The V end lost 0 bases, the J end lost 1 base, and 10 bases lay between the germline ends. CDR3 region: CASSQETGASYEQYF. The CDR3 coding sequence is TGTGCCAGCAGCCAAGAAACTGGTGCGTCCTACGAGCAGTACTTC.

The chain combines TRBV19 with TRBJ2-7; D may be TRBD2 (5 bases). Germline V lookup: CDR1 LNHDA, CDR2 SQIVND (reference sequence). V was trimmed by 3 bases and J by 5 bases, leaving 14 bases between them. The CDR3 is 14 residues long. The CDR3 protein is CASSIRLGIHEQYF. The CDR3 DNA sequence: TGTGCCAGTAGTATCAGACTCGGGATCCACGAGCAGTACTTC.

This chain connects TRBV4-2 to TRBJ2-4; the match to TRBD1 covers 12 bases. Germline CDR1 is LGHNA and CDR2 is YNFKEQ. The CDR3 extends over 15 amino acids. J was trimmed by 9 bases and V by 3 bases; bases with no gene match: 6. CDR3 sequence reads: CASSQGQGAEGIQYF. DNA of the CDR3: TGTGCCAGCAGCCAGGGACAGGGGGCGGAGGGCATTCAGTACTTC.